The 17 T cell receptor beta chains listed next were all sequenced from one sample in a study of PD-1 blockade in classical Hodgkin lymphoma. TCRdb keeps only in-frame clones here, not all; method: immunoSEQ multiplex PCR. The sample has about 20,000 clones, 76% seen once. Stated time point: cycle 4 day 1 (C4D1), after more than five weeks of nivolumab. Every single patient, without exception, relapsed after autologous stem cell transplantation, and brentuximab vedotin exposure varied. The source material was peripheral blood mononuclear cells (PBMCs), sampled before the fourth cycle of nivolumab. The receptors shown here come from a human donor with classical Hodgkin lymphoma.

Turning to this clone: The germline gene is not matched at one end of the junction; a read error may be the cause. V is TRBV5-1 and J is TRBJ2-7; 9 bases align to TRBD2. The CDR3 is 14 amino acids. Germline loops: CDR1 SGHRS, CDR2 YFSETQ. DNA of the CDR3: TGCGCCCGCAGCCGGGCGGGGGGGCAAGACGAGCAGTACTTC. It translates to CARSRAGGQDEQYF.

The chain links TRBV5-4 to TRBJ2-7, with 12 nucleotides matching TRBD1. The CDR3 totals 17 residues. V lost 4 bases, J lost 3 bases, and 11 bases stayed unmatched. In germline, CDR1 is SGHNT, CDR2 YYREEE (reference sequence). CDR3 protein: CASSLPAGTGGDYEQYF. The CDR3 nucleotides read TGTGCCAGCAGCCTACCCGCCGGGACAGGGGGCGACTACGAGCAGTACTTC.

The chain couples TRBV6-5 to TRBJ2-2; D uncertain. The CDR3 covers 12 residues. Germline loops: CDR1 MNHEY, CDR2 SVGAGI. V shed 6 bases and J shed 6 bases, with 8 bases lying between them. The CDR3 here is CASSSESGELFF. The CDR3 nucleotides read TGTGCCAGCAGCTCGGAGTCCGGGGAGCTGTTTTTT.

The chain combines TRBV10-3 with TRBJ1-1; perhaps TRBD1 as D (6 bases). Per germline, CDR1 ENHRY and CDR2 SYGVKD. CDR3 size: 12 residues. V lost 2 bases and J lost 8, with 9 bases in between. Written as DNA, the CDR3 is TGTGCCATCAGTGAGACAGGGAAGGAAGCTTTCTTT. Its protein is CAISETGKEAFF.

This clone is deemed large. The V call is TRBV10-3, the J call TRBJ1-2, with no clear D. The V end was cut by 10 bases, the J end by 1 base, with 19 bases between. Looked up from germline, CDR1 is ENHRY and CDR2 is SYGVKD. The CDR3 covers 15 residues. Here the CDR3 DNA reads TGTGCCACCCGACTTTCTTTGGGATTTAACTATGGCTACACCTTC. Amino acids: CATRLSLGFNYGYTF.

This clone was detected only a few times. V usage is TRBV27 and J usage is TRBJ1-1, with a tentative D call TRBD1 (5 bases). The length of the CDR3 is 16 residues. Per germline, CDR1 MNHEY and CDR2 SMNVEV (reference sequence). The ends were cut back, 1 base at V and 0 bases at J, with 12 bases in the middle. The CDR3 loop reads CASSLYQGRMNTEAFF. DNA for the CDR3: TGTGCCAGCAGTTTATACCAGGGACGCATGAACACTGAAGCTTTCTTT.

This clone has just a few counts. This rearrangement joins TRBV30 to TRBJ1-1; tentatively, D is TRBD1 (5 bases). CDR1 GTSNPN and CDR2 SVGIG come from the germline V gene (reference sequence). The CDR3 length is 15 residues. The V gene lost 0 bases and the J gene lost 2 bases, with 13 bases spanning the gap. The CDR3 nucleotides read TGTGCCTGGAGTGTACGGGTGACAGTTAACACTGAAGCTTTCTTT. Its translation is CAWSVRVTVNTEAFF.

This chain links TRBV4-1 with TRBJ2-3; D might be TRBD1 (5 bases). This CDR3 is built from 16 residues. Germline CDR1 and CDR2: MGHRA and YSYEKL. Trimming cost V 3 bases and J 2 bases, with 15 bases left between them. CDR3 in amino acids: CASSQSLGAHTDTQYF. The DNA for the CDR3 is TGCGCCAGCAGCCAGAGTTTAGGGGCGCACACAGATACGCAGTATTTT.

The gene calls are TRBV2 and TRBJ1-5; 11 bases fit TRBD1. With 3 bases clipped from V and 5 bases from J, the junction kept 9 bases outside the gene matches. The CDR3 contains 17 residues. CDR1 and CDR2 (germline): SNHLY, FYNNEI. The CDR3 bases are TGTGCCAGCAGTGACTTTGGGACAGGGGGACTTTATCAGCCCCAGCATTTT. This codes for CASSDFGTGGLYQPQHF.

CDR3 loop: CASSQTTHNEQFF. The CDR3 nucleotides are TGTGCCAGCAGCCAAACTACACACAATGAGCAGTTCTTC. This chain joins TRBV7-3 and TRBJ2-1; D is unresolved. Between the trimmed V and J ends, which lost 5 bases and 5 bases, there was a span of 10 bases. The germline V gene has CDR1 SGHTA and CDR2 FQGTGA. CDR3 size: 13 residues.

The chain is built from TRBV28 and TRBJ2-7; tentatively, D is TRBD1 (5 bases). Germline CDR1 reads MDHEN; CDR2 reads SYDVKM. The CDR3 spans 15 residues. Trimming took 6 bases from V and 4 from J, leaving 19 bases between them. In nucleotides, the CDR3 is TGTGCCAGCAGACGTCAGCGACAGCCTAATTACGAGCAGTACTTC. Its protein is CASRRQRQPNYEQYF.

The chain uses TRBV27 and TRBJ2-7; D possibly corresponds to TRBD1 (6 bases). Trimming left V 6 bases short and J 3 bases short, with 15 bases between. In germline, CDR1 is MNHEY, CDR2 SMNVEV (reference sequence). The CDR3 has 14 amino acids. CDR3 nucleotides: TGTGCCAGCAGGACTATTGGGGGCTACTACGAGCAGTACTTC. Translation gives CASRTIGGYYEQYF.

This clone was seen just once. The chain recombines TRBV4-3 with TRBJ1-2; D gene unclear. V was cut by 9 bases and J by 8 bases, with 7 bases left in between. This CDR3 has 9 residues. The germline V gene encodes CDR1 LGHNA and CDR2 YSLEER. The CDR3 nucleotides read TGCGCCAGTTTAGGCGGCTACACCTTC. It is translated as CASLGGYTF.

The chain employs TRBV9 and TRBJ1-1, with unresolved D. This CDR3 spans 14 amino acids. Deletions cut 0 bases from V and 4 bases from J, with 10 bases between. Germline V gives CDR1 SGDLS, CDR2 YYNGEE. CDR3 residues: CASSVGTGSTEAFF. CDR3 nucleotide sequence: TGTGCCAGCAGCGTAGGTACGGGTTCCACTGAAGCTTTCTTT.

The DNA for the CDR3 is TGTGCCAGCAGTAGGACGGACATTCGGGAAAAACTGTTTTTT. Translating it yields CASSRTDIREKLFF. The chain is built from TRBV5-6 and TRBJ1-4; tentatively, D is TRBD1 (5 bases). V was shortened by 5 bases and J by 8 bases, with 16 bases between the two germline ends. The length of the CDR3 is 14 residues. CDR1 and CDR2 from the germline V gene are SGHDT and YYEEEE.

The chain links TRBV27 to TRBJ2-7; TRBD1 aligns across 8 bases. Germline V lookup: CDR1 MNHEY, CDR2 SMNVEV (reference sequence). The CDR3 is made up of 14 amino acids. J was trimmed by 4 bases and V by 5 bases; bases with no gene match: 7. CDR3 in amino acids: CASSALTGAYEQYF. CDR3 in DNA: TGTGCCAGCAGTGCATTGACAGGGGCTTACGAGCAGTACTTC.

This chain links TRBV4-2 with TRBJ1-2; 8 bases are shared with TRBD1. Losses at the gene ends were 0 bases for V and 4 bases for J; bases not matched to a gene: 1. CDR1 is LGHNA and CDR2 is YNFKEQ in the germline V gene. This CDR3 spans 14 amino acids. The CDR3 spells CASSQDGTGYGYTF. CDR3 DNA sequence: TGTGCCAGCAGCCAAGACGGGACAGGCTATGGCTACACCTTC.